The 29 T cell receptor beta chains below come from one sample, sequenced in a study of identifying expanded T cells in peripheral blood. The assay was immunoSEQ multiplex PCR, and TCRdb's table has in-frame clones only and misses some. The sample holds approximately 100,000 clones, about 91% seen once. Sequencing was performed on blood. The origin of the receptors is a person aged 18 to 70 in good health.

The gene calls are TRBV6-1 and TRBJ1-2; 9 positions agree with TRBD1. With 0 bases clipped from V and 4 bases from J, the junction kept 0 bases outside the gene matches. The CDR3 loop spans 14 amino acids. Looked up from germline, CDR1 is MNHNS and CDR2 is SASEGT. The CDR3 DNA reads TGTGCCAGCAGTGAAGCGACAGGGGGCTATGGCTACACCTTC. This sequence encodes CASSEATGGYGYTF.

V gene TRBV6-6 combines with J gene TRBJ2-2; no firm D call. The length of the CDR3 is 15 residues. The V gene's germline CDR1 is MNHNY and CDR2 SVGAGI (reference sequence). Trimming took 2 bases from V and 0 from J, leaving 7 bases between them. The CDR3 here is CASSYAETNTGELFF. The CDR3 DNA is TGTGCCAGCAGTTACGCGGAAACGAACACCGGGGAGCTGTTTTTT.

V gene TRBV19 combines with J gene TRBJ2-3, with D unresolved. This CDR3 is built from 14 residues. V dropped 4 bases and J dropped 2 bases, with 10 bases sitting between them. Germline V gene sequence: CDR1 LNHDA, CDR2 SQIVND (reference sequence). CDR3 residues: CASSSEDPTDTQYF. In DNA form, the CDR3 reads TGTGCCAGTAGTAGTGAGGACCCCACAGATACGCAGTATTTT.

This rearrangement joins TRBV27 to TRBJ2-7, with D unresolved. The germline CDR1 and CDR2 sequences are MNHEY and SMNVEV (reference sequence). Trimming shortened V by 8 bases and J by 0 bases, and 17 bases separated the two germline ends. This CDR3 is built from 15 residues. CDR3 amino acids: CASGPGSPLSYEQYF. CDR3 bases: TGTGCCAGCGGGCCTGGCAGCCCTCTCTCCTACGAGCAGTACTTC.

The rearrangement uses TRBV5-1 and TRBJ2-3, with D tentatively TRBD1 (6 bases). Germline lookup yields CDR1 SGHRS and CDR2 YFSETQ. The CDR3 has 14 residues. Trimming stripped 5 bases from V and 0 bases from J, with 10 bases between. Written as DNA, the CDR3 is TGCGCCAGCAGGGGACAATTTAGCACAGATACGCAGTATTTT. Translation gives CASRGQFSTDTQYF.

The chain joins TRBV5-4 to TRBJ2-3; possible D gene TRBD1, 6 bases. The CDR3 is 18 amino acids. CDR1 and CDR2 from the germline V gene are SGHNT and YYREEE (reference sequence). V dropped 0 bases and J dropped 3 bases, with 20 bases sitting between them. The CDR3 coding sequence is TGTGCCAGCAGCTTGGGGGTCAGGGGACCGCCCCAAACAGATACGCAGTATTTT. It specifies CASSLGVRGPPQTDTQYF.

The chain links TRBV14 to TRBJ1-1; the D is unclear. The CDR3 consists of 13 residues. Germline V gene sequence: CDR1 SGHDN, CDR2 FVKESK. V lost 0 bases and J lost 5, with 7 bases in between. CDR3 bases: TGTGCCAGCAGCCAAGAAATGGAAACTGAAGCTTTCTTT. It specifies CASSQEMETEAFF.

This chain connects TRBV28 to TRBJ2-7; D is perhaps TRBD2 (6 bases). V lost 7 bases, J lost 3 bases, and 16 bases lay in between. Germline-derived CDR1 and CDR2 are MDHEN and SYDVKM. This CDR3 is 14 amino acids long. DNA of the CDR3: TGTGCCAGCACGCGCGGGACTTCCCTCTACGAGCAGTACTTC. This translates into CASTRGTSLYEQYF.

This sequence joins TRBV7-9 and TRBJ2-5, with D possibly TRBD2 on 5 matching bases. Deletions cut 3 bases from V and 0 bases from J, with 8 bases between. Germline lookup yields CDR1 SEHNR and CDR2 FQNEAQ (reference sequence). The CDR3 runs to 14 residues. This CDR3 is CASSFAGNQETQYF. DNA for the CDR3: TGTGCCAGCAGCTTCGCCGGGAACCAAGAGACCCAGTACTTC. The full variable domain, completed using reference TRBV7-9 and TRBJ2-5, is DTGVSQNPRHKITKRGQNVTFRCDPISEHNRLYWYRQTLGQGPEFLTYFQNEAQLEKSRLLSDRFSAERPKGSFSTLEIQRTEQGDSAMYLCASSFAGNQETQYFGPGTRLLVL.

V usage is TRBV5-1 and J usage is TRBJ2-5; the D gene is possibly TRBD2 (5 bases). Trimming pared 1 base from V and 5 bases from J, leaving 9 bases between. The CDR3 loop spans 13 amino acids. The germline V gene encodes CDR1 SGHRS and CDR2 YFSETQ. The CDR3 reads CASSLKGGETQYF. For the CDR3, the DNA is TGCGCCAGCAGCTTGAAAGGAGGTGAGACCCAGTACTTC.

The chain employs TRBV25-1 and TRBJ2-1; the match to TRBD1 covers 7 bases. Trimming removed 4 bases from V and 2 bases from J; junction bases left unmatched: 2. The CDR3 loop spans 14 amino acids. CDR1 and CDR2 from the germline V gene are MGHDK and SYGVNS. CDR3 sequence reads: CASSGTGAYNEQFF. The CDR3 DNA is TGTGCCAGCAGTGGTACAGGGGCCTACAATGAGCAGTTCTTC.

The chain uses TRBV6-1 and TRBJ2-7; no clear D gene. Germline V gene sequence: CDR1 MNHNS, CDR2 SASEGT. V gave up 4 bases and J gave up 0 bases, with 10 bases separating them. CDR3 size: 14 residues. The CDR3 DNA reads TGTGCCAGCAGTGTGCAGGAGAACTCCTACGAGCAGTACTTC. Translation gives CASSVQENSYEQYF.

V gene TRBV19 combines with J gene TRBJ2-1; 10 bases fit TRBD1. This CDR3 is built from 15 residues. Germline V CDR1 and CDR2: LNHDA, SQIVND (reference sequence). The junction had 8 bases not matched to a gene; V was cut back by 6 bases and J by 6 bases. CDR3 nucleotide sequence: TGTGCCAGTAGGGACCCGGGACAGGGGACCAATGAGCAGTTCTTC. Translation gives CASRDPGQGTNEQFF.

The chain recombines TRBV30 with TRBJ1-5; 8 bases are shared with TRBD1. This CDR3 contains 18 residues. J was trimmed by 3 bases and V by 0 bases; bases with no gene match: 13. Germline V gene sequence: CDR1 GTSNPN, CDR2 SVGIG (reference sequence). The CDR3 coding sequence is TGTGCCTGGAGTGTCGTAGCAGGGGGCGTTGCCGACAATCAGCCCCAGCATTTT. Its protein product is CAWSVVAGGVADNQPQHF.

The chain has TRBV5-1 and TRBJ2-3, with D perhaps TRBD1 (5 bases). The CDR3 has 12 amino acids. V was clipped by 2 bases and J by 5 bases, with 6 bases between them. Germline V gene lookup returns CDR1 SGHRS and CDR2 YFSETQ. CDR3 residues: CASSFREDTQYF. CDR3 in DNA: TGCGCCAGCAGCTTCAGGGAAGATACGCAGTATTTT.

J is TRBJ2-2 and V is TRBV7-3; no definite D call. Trimming left V 5 bases short and J 7 bases short, with 8 bases between. CDR1 is SGHTA and CDR2 is FQGTGA in the germline V gene. This CDR3 is 12 amino acids long. CDR3 region: CASSTASGELFF. In DNA, the CDR3 is TGTGCCAGCAGCACGGCTAGCGGGGAGCTGTTTTTT. The whole variable domain, filled in from reference TRBV7-3 and TRBJ2-2, reads GAGVSQTPSNKVTEKGKYVELRCDPISGHTALYWYRQSLGQGPEFLIYFQGTGAADDSGLPNDRFFAVRPEGSVSTLKIQRTERGDSAVYLCASSTASGELFFGEGSRLTVL.

The chain employs TRBV4-1 and TRBJ1-2; TRBD1 agrees at 7 bases. There are 14 residues in the CDR3. V lost 4 bases to trimming and J lost 8 bases; unmatched junction nucleotides: 10. Germline V gives CDR1 MGHRA, CDR2 YSYEKL. The CDR3 bases are TGCGCCAGCAGCCCCACAGGGGCCCTATCCGGCTACACCTTC. It specifies CASSPTGALSGYTF.

V is TRBV4-1 and J is TRBJ1-2, with 7 bases matching TRBD1. The CDR3 is 16 residues long. CDR1 MGHRA and CDR2 YSYEKL come from the germline V gene. The junction had 14 bases not matched to a gene; V was cut back by 3 bases and J by 7 bases. CDR3 nucleotide sequence: TGCGCCAGCAGCCAGGGTCCGGAGGGGGCTAGTGCTGGCTACACCTTC. It translates to CASSQGPEGASAGYTF.

The rearrangement uses TRBV27 and TRBJ1-3; a weak D match, TRBD1 (6 bases). The CDR3 sequence is 14 residues long. In germline, CDR1 is MNHEY, CDR2 SMNVEV (reference sequence). Trimming took 6 bases from V and 4 from J, leaving 13 bases between them. The CDR3 region has the DNA TGTGCCAGCAGATTTTCAGGGGCAGGAAACACCATATATTTT. It translates to CASRFSGAGNTIYF.

This rearrangement joins TRBV4-2 to TRBJ2-7; possible D gene TRBD2, 6 bases. Germline CDR1 and CDR2: LGHNA and YNFKEQ. This CDR3 has 16 residues. V gave up 1 base and J gave up 0 bases, with 13 bases separating them. The CDR3 DNA sequence: TGTGCCAGCAGCCAAGTCGGGGACTCCCGCTCCTACGAGCAGTACTTC. It codes for CASSQVGDSRSYEQYF.

The chain is built from TRBV28 and TRBJ1-5; TRBD1 is a possible D gene (6 bases). This CDR3 region has 15 residues. V was pared by 7 bases and J by 1 base, with 14 bases between. CDR1 MDHEN and CDR2 SYDVKM come from the germline V gene. CDR3 sequence reads: CASISGALSNQPQHF. The CDR3 coding sequence is TGTGCCAGCATTTCGGGGGCCTTAAGCAATCAGCCCCAGCATTTT.

As regards this clone: The same CDR3 is also encoded by other DNA sequences in this sample. The chain has TRBV19 and TRBJ2-5, with D possibly matching TRBD2 (5 bases). CDR3 length equals 14 residues. With 3 bases removed from V and 5 bases from J, the gap between germline ends came to 13 bases. CDR1 and CDR2 (germline): LNHDA, SQIVND (reference sequence). CDR3 DNA: TGTGCCAGTAGTATCTCTAGCAATCGGGAGACCCAGTACTTC. Translated, it gives CASSISSNRETQYF.

The chain couples TRBV4-1 to TRBJ2-2; D is unclear. This CDR3 contains 15 residues. V lost 1 base, J lost 0 bases, and 6 bases lay in between. The V gene's germline CDR1 is MGHRA and CDR2 YSYEKL. The CDR3 DNA sequence: TGCGCCAGCAGCCAAGCACACGCGAACACCGGGGAGCTGTTTTTT. Protein sequence: CASSQAHANTGELFF.

The rearrangement links TRBV4-1 to TRBJ2-1; D unresolved. V was shortened by 0 bases and J by 0 bases, with 9 bases between the two germline ends. The germline CDR1 and CDR2 sequences are MGHRA and YSYEKL. The CDR3 sequence is 16 residues long. The CDR3 spells CASSQESTISYNEQFF. The CDR3, as DNA: TGCGCCAGCAGCCAAGAGAGCACGATCTCCTACAATGAGCAGTTCTTC.

V and J are TRBV19 and TRBJ2-3; D gene ambiguous. Germline values: CDR1 LNHDA, CDR2 SQIVND (reference sequence). CDR3 length: 11 residues. V was clipped by 1 base and J by 4 bases, with 0 bases between them. The CDR3 spells CASSIADTQYF. In DNA, the CDR3 is TGTGCCAGTAGTATAGCAGATACGCAGTATTTT.

This clone was picked up a small number of times. This rearrangement joins TRBV4-3 to TRBJ2-5, with TRBD1 matching 10 bases. The CDR3 covers 16 residues. The V gene's germline CDR1 is LGHNA and CDR2 YSLEER. V was clipped by 2 bases and J by 4 bases; unmatched bases: 7. CDR3 DNA sequence: TGCGCCAGCAGCCAAACCCCGACAGGGGGCGCAGAGACCCAGTACTTC. As protein: CASSQTPTGGAETQYF.

The CDR3 nucleotides read TGTGCCAGCAGTGAAGTCGACAGGGGGCTTGGCTACACCTTC. Translation: CASSEVDRGLGYTF. The rearrangement joins TRBV2 to TRBJ1-2; TRBD1 agrees at 10 bases. The CDR3 spans 14 residues. Germline V gene lookup returns CDR1 SNHLY and CDR2 FYNNEI. The V and J ends lost 1 base and 7 bases, in that order; junction bases with no gene match: 3. Based on the CDR3 plus reference TRBV2 and TRBJ1-2, the full variable domain is EPEVTQTPSHQVTQMGQEVILRCVPISNHLYFYWYRQILGQKVEFLVSFYNNEISEKSEIFDDQFSVERPDGSNFTLKIRSTKLEDSAMYFCASSEVDRGLGYTFGSGTRLTVV.

The V gene is TRBV5-1, the J gene TRBJ2-5, with a tentative D call TRBD1 (6 bases). Trimming removed 0 bases at V and 2 bases at J, with 8 bases between. The CDR3 is 14 residues long. Germline V gives CDR1 SGHRS, CDR2 YFSETQ. The CDR3 region has the DNA TGCGCCAGCAGCTTGGCACAGGGTCAAGAGACCCAGTACTTC. The encoded protein is CASSLAQGQETQYF.

This rearrangement joins TRBV9 to TRBJ2-7; D gene unclear. Germline assignment: CDR1 SGDLS and CDR2 YYNGEE. This CDR3 is 12 amino acids long. V lost 3 bases and J lost 0, with 4 bases in between. The CDR3 reads CASSGDSYEQYF. The CDR3 DNA reads as TGTGCCAGCAGCGGAGACTCCTACGAGCAGTACTTC.